This T cell receptor (beta chain) was retrieved from a study of cytomegalovirus exposure and HLA in healthy donors (dated by TCRdb to 2015 to 2018). Notes on the research overall: According to an earlier analysis of around 600 of the donors, 150 million to 200 million T cells yielded 117 million unique TCR beta sequences and about 300 Gb of sequence data. To predict cytomegalovirus infection status, the study brought together high-throughput TCR immunosequencing, statistical association of individual TCRs with disease status, and machine learning. Genome-wide SNP genotypes for about 60% of the roughly 700 donors were used in a later genetic analysis, which treated that subset as a discovery cohort. To study patterns of TCR occurrence, a later analysis re-analyzed previously published TCR beta repertoires from 700 or so donors and added high-resolution HLA genotyping. The number of typed donors differed by locus: 629-630 for A, B, C, DRB1 and DQB1; roughly 510 for DQA1; 606 for DPA1; and roughly 470 for DPB1. Donor age, sex, ethnicity and CMV serostatus were collected together with the repertoire data. In an earlier analysis of about 590 of the donors, high-throughput TCR beta sequencing was used to judge whether each TCR beta V gene segment behaved as functional or pseudogenic. The study aimed to test whether signatures of past pathogen exposure could be identified by cataloging public T cell receptors. Roughly 310 gigabases of sequencing data and approximately 85 million unique TCR sequences were included in an early release covering 550 to 800 HLA-typed donors. Of the approximately 400 genotyped donors, 81% were placed in the genetic ancestry cluster associated with self-reported Caucasian donors. Along with the approximately 700-subject first cohort, a separate validation cohort of some 130 different subjects was used. Every discovery cohort repertoire had been produced on one sequencing platform. On average, roughly 240,000 unique TCR beta nucleotide sequences were sequenced per donor among some 430 genotyped donors of the cohort, with about 19% of those sequences being non-productive. HLA typing covered class I and class II loci at four-digit resolution. In the later analysis, no new phenotypic data were used to find candidate immune exposures; instead, reliance was placed on TCR beta sequences and their occurrence across donors. Roughly five DR-DQ haplotypes were handled as single units for association and clustering, since linkage in the cohort was strong. The study profiled the T cell repertoires of about 720 subjects by immunosequencing and related them to cytomegalovirus serostatus. Here is what the overall study found, with its caveats: When HLA alleles, especially DR and DQ, strongly co-occurred, attributing TCR associations to individual alleles was difficult. The classifier was reported to diagnose cytomegalovirus status with high specificity and sensitivity in both the original cohort and the validation cohort. A later genetic analysis reported fewer N-insertions in productive TCRs among donors in an Asian-associated ancestry cluster than the 666-donor mean. Roughly uniform sequencing depth across donors was assumed in presence/absence analyses, although this assumption may not hold. In vitro tests confirmed that a few of the cytomegalovirus-associated TCR beta chains recognize cytomegalovirus antigens. In a later analysis, HLA-associated TCR beta chains showed more clonal expansion and lower generation probabilities than non-associated chains that were equally common. This cohort had only TCR beta chains sequenced, and the lack of alpha or paired-chain data limited which features could be detected. Because the 87-base-pair reads could not distinguish some IMGT-functional V segments, including TRBV6-2 and TRBV6-3, those segments were excluded. At a false discovery rate of 0.05, a later analysis linked under 20,000 TCR beta sequences to specific HLA alleles. A total of fewer than 200 TCR beta chains were listed by the study as associated with cytomegalovirus. HLA typing was unavailable for some donors at each locus, so association tests used only the typed subset. According to the authors, the approach could potentially be generalized to other disease states and immunological phenotypes. Across donors, most TCR sequences were observed very rarely, whereas some public TCRs were present in many individuals. According to a later analysis, most CMV-associated TCR beta chains appeared to be HLA-restricted, and the HLA associations seemed to be driven largely by CMV exposure. A later genetic analysis associated a missense DCLRE1C variant with V-gene and J-gene trimming of TCR beta chains, and an independent cohort replicated the association. Several of the top co-occurrence clusters appeared to be linked to parvovirus B19, influenza, CMV and Epstein-Barr virus, according to a later analysis. A cluster of highly shared sequence variants was judged likely to be a technical artifact of the sequencing pipeline. Because counts were too low, seventeen rarely observed V segments, including chromosome 9 orphons, were left out of the earlier analysis of about 620 of the donors. In a later analysis, TCR association rates were found to vary across HLA loci, with the most associated TCRs seen for DRB1 alleles and the fewest for HLA-C alleles. Broadly in line with IMGT annotations, most TCR beta V segments showed up in productive rearrangements about 90% or about 30% of the time in an earlier analysis of several hundred of the donors. For the cohort, immune exposure information was limited to CMV serostatus. Correlated functional status among segregating V segments might be attributable to linkage disequilibrium, but an unknown experimental factor could not be ruled out. A further reported finding was that TCR beta sequences accurately predicted the HLA-A and HLA-B alleles for most subjects in the first cohort.

The cohort consisted of 600 to 750 healthy bone marrow donors. At the time of sampling, all cohort members were nominally healthy, though unrecorded immune exposures were likely present. The donor tested CMV seronegative, placing the donor among the 350 to 400 seronegative members of the cohort. Every donor gave a peripheral blood sample, and the peripheral blood mononuclear cells from that sample were used for TCR beta sequencing. The Qiagen DNeasy Blood Extraction Kit was used to extract genomic DNA from the blood cell samples. Library preparation used the immunoSEQ multiplex PCR assay. For the multiplex PCR, a mixture combining 60 forward primers for TCR Vbeta segments and 13 reverse primers for TCR Jbeta segments was used. Amplification of the CDR3 region of rearranged TCR beta genes was performed with a multiplex PCR assay on genomic DNA. Amplified TCR beta libraries were sequenced as 87-base-pair reads on the Illumina HiSeq System. In the authors' own workflow: A later analysis tallied roughly 78 million unique TCR beta chains across the 610 or so repertoires, and around 9.9 million of those chains were shared by two or more donors. A nearest-neighbor algorithm error-corrected the raw reads and collapsed the reads into unique sequences, merging closely related sequences to remove PCR and sequencing errors. To assign V, D and J gene segments, CDR3 sequences were aligned to IMGT reference sequences. For a sequence to be retained, a match of at least six nucleotides to both a V gene segment and a J gene segment was required. Rearrangements were called productive when the CDR3 lacked stop codons and stayed in frame with V and J; all others were non-productive. CDR3 was defined by IMGT convention, running from the second conserved V-encoded cysteine to the conserved J-encoded phenylalanine. Sequences without an unambiguous match to a single V gene segment were excluded from the earlier analysis of a few hundred of the donors. An earlier analysis of some 500 of the donors classified V segments as functional when productive rearrangements were above 56.7% and as segregating when the standard deviation between donors was above 5%. A statistical classification framework was built for diagnosing cytomegalovirus status from the catalog of TCR beta chain sequences. V and J gene assignment, in a later analysis, came from comparing TCR nucleotide sequences with IMGT/GENE-DB human TR gene sequences. Using the TCRdist pipeline, a later analysis assigned CDR3 sequences along with most-parsimonious VDJ recombination scenarios. In a later analysis, each TCR beta chain was defined by its CDR3 amino acid sequence together with its V-gene family, and reads without a unique V-gene family were excluded. To address suspected cross-contamination and a sequencing artifact, a later analysis removed a few hundred highly shared, low-generation-probability nucleotide sequences. In a later analysis, a clonal expansion index was calculated for each public chain from normalized within-repertoire ranks of inferred template counts. A later analysis computed generation probabilities with a VDJ recombination model fitted to out-of-frame rearrangements, and checked the results against IGoR. In a later analysis, TCR-TCR, TCR-HLA and TCR-CMV co-occurrence was scored with hypergeometric tests, and a repertoire-size bias correction was applied to TCR pairs. To estimate false discovery rates, a later analysis permuted the HLA or CMV assignments 20 times. A later analysis grouped co-occurring TCRs with DBSCAN, adding TCRdist sequence similarity when clustering within HLA-allele-positive subsets. Repertoires with fewer than 30,000 or more than 120,000 public chains, plus five repertoires with anomalous nucleotide sharing, were excluded from co-occurrence clustering. Imported from immuneACCESS, the table was reduced by TCRdb to in-frame sequences with V and J called. These copies leave out some clones; in studies compared against another copy, an unresolved V gene accounts for under half, and the cause of the remainder is not known. The V and J calls and clone size come from that table; D and trimming were worked out from the DNA. The sample yields about 220,000 clones; roughly 70% were counted once. The ten top clones hold 1.8% of the sample.

This clone has just a few counts. It has no known antigen specificity. No much larger clone is present one base from it, and per-base qualities are unavailable. According to the germline V gene (reference sequence), CDR1 reads GTSNPN and CDR2 reads SVGIG. Trimming at the junction amounts to 4 bases on V and 2 bases on J, and the germline ends lie 5 bases apart. The CDR3, cysteine through phenylalanine, is 11 amino acids long. Just CDR3 DNA is preserved here, 33 bases in frame from base 1. Sequenced sample: PBMCs. Recombination connected TRBV30 to TRBJ1-2; the D segment cannot be called with confidence. This TCR derives from a woman aged 30 to 39 in good health and CMV-seronegative. The nucleotides are TGTGCCTGGACCCAGAACTATGGCTACACCTTC. This gives the protein CAWTQNYGYTF.